Listed below are T cell receptor beta chains from one sample, sequenced in a study of human T cells and chemical hapten exposure. TCRdb independently ran MiXCR on the RACE reads; one entry per CDR3 protein. This table has 300,000 to 400,000 distinct CDR3 sequences, roughly 6.9% appearing once. This specimen was whole blood, taken in connection with sensitization to the hapten diphenylcyclopropenone (DPC). Receptor source: a woman between 18 and 30 years old with alopecia areata. Some clones in this sample may be carry-over from other donors' samples. Each CDR3 is given with its conserved first and last residue. The D gene is left open where the match is weak. Where a row states a size, it is once, few, many or the class of an expanded clone; other rows omit it.

15 | TRBD1 | TRBJ2-7 | few | TRBV3-1 | TGTGCCAGCAGCCCCAGGGACAGGAGGGCCTACGAGCAGTACTTC | CASSPRDRRAYEQYF
14 | NA | TRBJ1-3 | NA | TRBV6-1 | TGTGCCACCCAACGGGGAAGCTCTGGAAACACCATATATTTT | CATQRGSSGNTIYF
14 | NA | TRBJ1-1 | few | TRBV7-2 | TGTGCCAGCAAAATCCCGGGCATTCCCACTGAAGCTTTCTTT | CASKIPGIPTEAFF
16 | NA | TRBJ1-2 | NA | TRBV6-5 | TGTGCCAGCAGTCAAACCCTCGCTGAAGCTAACTATGGCTACACCTTC | CASSQTLAEANYGYTF
13 | TRBD1 | TRBJ1-2 | few | TRBV3-1 | TGTGCCAGCAGCCAAGGAGGGGGCAATGGCTACACCTTC | CASSQGGGNGYTF
16 | NA | TRBJ1-6 | few | TRBV18 | TGTGCCAGCTCACCAGCTGGGAGCTCCTATAATTCACCCCTCCACTTT | CASSPAGSSYNSPLHF
15 | NA | TRBJ2-5 | NA | TRBV24-1 | TGTGCCACCAGTGATTCAACGCGACTCCAAGAGACCCAGTACTTC | CATSDSTRLQETQYF
13 | NA | TRBJ1-2 | NA | TRBV7-9 | TGTGCCAGCAGCTTAGCAGGGTCGCAAGGCTACACCTTC | CASSLAGSQGYTF
18 | NA | TRBJ2-1 | few | TRBV28 | TGTGCCAGCAGCCCCCCCGGGGCAGGGTTCGTCTCCTACAATGAGCAGTTCTTC | CASSPPGAGFVSYNEQFF
15 | TRBD1 | TRBJ1-5 | NA | TRBV4-2 | TGTGCCAGCAGCCAGGATTCGGACAGGGCCCAGCCCCAGCATTTT | CASSQDSDRAQPQHF
15 | NA | TRBJ2-5 | many | TRBV7-3 | TGTGCCAGCAGCTTAGGCTCCGGCTTAAAAGAGACCCAGTACTTC | CASSLGSGLKETQYF
16 | TRBD2 | TRBJ2-3 | few | TRBV20-1 | TGCAGTGCTAGAGACCTACTAGCGGGGGCTTCAGATACGCAGTATTTT | CSARDLLAGASDTQYF
18 | TRBD1 | TRBJ2-7 | NA | TRBV5-5 | TGTGCCAGCAGCTTGGGCCCCCCCGCCGGGACAGTTACCTACGAGCAGTACTTC | CASSLGPPAGTVTYEQYF
16 | NA | TRBJ1-5 | few | TRBV12-5 | TGTGCTAGTGGTTTGGTACTCCGGGGGGGCAATCAGCCCCAGCATTTT | CASGLVLRGGNQPQHF
14 | NA | TRBJ1-1 | NA | TRBV6-1 | TGTGCCAGCAGTGATTTGGAAGGCGCGGCTGAAGCTTTCTTT | CASSDLEGAAEAFF
13 | NA | TRBJ2-2 | many | TRBV24-1 | TGTGCCACCGGCGGGGACCCTACCGGGGAGCTGTTTTTT | CATGGDPTGELFF
15 | NA | TRBJ1-5 | many | TRBV7-2 | TGTGCCAGCAGCTTACATCCCTCCGTGGGTGAGCCCCAGCATTTT | CASSLHPSVGEPQHF
15 | NA | TRBJ1-1 | NA | TRBV4-3 | TGCGCCAGCAGCCAAAGCGGCCGAGGGGGAGATGAAGCTTTCTTT | CASSQSGRGGDEAFF
11 | NA | TRBJ2-1 | many | TRBV7-8 | TGTGCCAGCAGCCCCGCTGTTGAGCAGTCCTTC | CASSPAVEQSF
13 | NA | TRBJ1-2 | many | TRBV7-2 | TGTGCCAGCAGCTTGCTTGTACGACGGGATTACACCTTC | CASSLLVRRDYTF
12 | NA | TRBJ2-7 | few | TRBV5-4 | TGTGCCAGCAGCTTGGAGGCCTACGAGCAGTACTTC | CASSLEAYEQYF
15 | TRBD1 | TRBJ2-3 | NA | TRBV28 | TGTGCCAGCAGTTCGACAGGGAGCTTCACAGATACGCAGTATTTT | CASSSTGSFTDTQYF
15 | NA | TRBJ1-2 | few | TRBV4-2 | TGTGCCAGCAGCCTCGACAGCCTCACTAACTATGGCTACACCTTC | CASSLDSLTNYGYTF
15 | NA | TRBJ1-1 | NA | TRBV7-8 | TGTGCCAGCAGCCCGGGTCGGGGTGTCGGGACTGAAGCTTTCTTT | CASSPGRGVGTEAFF
15 | TRBD1 | TRBJ2-2 | NA | TRBV3-1 | TGTGCCAGCAGAGGGACAGGTTGGAACACCGGGGAGCTGTTTTTT | CASRGTGWNTGELFF
18 | NA | TRBJ2-2 | NA | TRBV21-1 | TGTGCCAGCAGCAAAGTGGGAGACCCCGGTTATGGCACCGGGGAGCTGTTTTTT | CASSKVGDPGYGTGELFF
15 | NA | TRBJ2-3 | NA | TRBV12-3/TRBV12-4 | TGTGCCAGCAGTTTATACTCCCGGGGAGCAGATACGCAGTATTTT | CASSLYSRGADTQYF
15 | NA | TRBJ1-5 | many | TRBV5-1 | TGCGCCAGCAGCTTGGATTCAGGCGGCAATCAGCCCCAGCATTTT | CASSLDSGGNQPQHF
16 | NA | TRBJ2-3 | few | TRBV9 | TGTGCCAGCAGCCCCTCCTGGACGGTTTGGGTAGATACGCAGTATTTT | CASSPSWTVWVDTQYF
14 | TRBD2 | TRBJ2-7 | few | TRBV20-1 | TGCAGTGCTAGAGTTACTAGCCGGGAGGGCGAGCAGTACTTC | CSARVTSREGEQYF
13 | NA | TRBJ2-5 | few | TRBV18 | TGTGCCAGCTCACGCAGGGTGTTGGAGACCCAGTACTTC | CASSRRVLETQYF
15 | NA | TRBJ2-7 | many | TRBV19 | TGTGCCAGTAGTAGTTACGGGGGCGCGAACTACGAGCAGTACTTC | CASSSYGGANYEQYF
15 | NA | TRBJ1-5 | few | TRBV6-6 | TGTGCCAGCAGTTACGGTCGAGCCAGCAATCAGCCCCAGCATTTT | CASSYGRASNQPQHF
16 | NA | TRBJ1-5 | NA | TRBV6-5 | TGTGCCAGCAGGCAAACAGGGCTTGCGGGCAATCAGCCCCAGCATTTT | CASRQTGLAGNQPQHF
13 | NA | TRBJ1-1 | NA | TRBV9 | TGTGCCAGCACGAACAGGGCAGACACTGAAGCTTTCTTT | CASTNRADTEAFF
15 | NA | TRBJ1-5 | few | TRBV15 | TGTGCCACGTCGCCGGGGGTGGTTGGCAATCAGCCCCAGCATTTT | CATSPGVVGNQPQHF
13 | TRBD1 | TRBJ1-2 | NA | TRBV6-5 | TGTGCCAGCAGTTACGGGACAGACGATGGCTACACCTTC | CASSYGTDDGYTF
12 | NA | TRBJ1-2 | NA | TRBV24-1 | TGTGCCACCAGTGATTCTACGAGTGGCTACACCTTC | CATSDSTSGYTF
13 | NA | TRBJ2-2 | many | TRBV7-2 | TGTGCCAGCAGCTTAGTAGCGACCGGGGAGCTGTTTTTT | CASSLVATGELFF
15 | NA | TRBJ2-2 | few | TRBV4-3 | TGCGCCAGCAGCCCCACAGTTCAGGACACCGGGGAGCTGTTTTTT | CASSPTVQDTGELFF
14 | NA | TRBJ1-1 | NA | TRBV19 | TGTGCCAGTAGTAAGGACGTTACGGGAGGTGAAGCTTTCTTT | CASSKDVTGGEAFF
12 | NA | TRBJ2-7 | NA | TRBV4-1 | TGCGCCAGCAGCCAAGACCATCTTGAGCAGTACTTC | CASSQDHLEQYF
13 | NA | TRBJ1-1 | few | TRBV29-1 | TGCAGCGTTGACAGGGGAAGGAACACTGAAGCTTTCTTT | CSVDRGRNTEAFF
16 | NA | TRBJ2-3 | many | TRBV6-4 | TGTGCCAGCAGTGAAAGAACCGACAGGCACACAGATACGCAGTATTTT | CASSERTDRHTDTQYF
14 | NA | TRBJ1-2 | few | TRBV9 | TGTGCCAGCAGCGCGACAGGCCTAAACTATGGCTACACCTTC | CASSATGLNYGYTF
14 | NA | TRBJ2-3 | many | TRBV25-1 | TGTGCCAGCAGTGCCACAGGGCTGTCAGATACGCAGTATTTT | CASSATGLSDTQYF
15 | NA | TRBJ1-1 | few | TRBV6-5 | TGTGCCAGCAGTTATTGGGGCCGAGTGAACACTGAAGCTTTCTTT | CASSYWGRVNTEAFF
15 | NA | TRBJ1-2 | NA | TRBV12-3/TRBV12-4 | TGTGCCAGCAGTTTTCGGAGGGATCCTAACTATGGCTACACCTTC | CASSFRRDPNYGYTF
16 | NA | TRBJ2-1 | NA | TRBV3-1 | TGTGCCAGCAGCCAAGAGTTATTAGTGGAATACAATGAGCAGTTCTTC | CASSQELLVEYNEQFF
15 | NA | TRBJ2-7 | NA | TRBV19 | TGTGCCAGTAGTATAGAGCCAAAAGCCCTCTACGAGCAGTACTTC | CASSIEPKALYEQYF
14 | NA | TRBJ1-4 | many | TRBV7-8 | TGTGCCAGCAGCTTAGGGGATACTAATGAAAAACTGTTTTTT | CASSLGDTNEKLFF
23 | NA | TRBJ1-4 | few | TRBV4-3 | TGCGCCAGCAGCCAAGAGTGGGGTTGGGGGGAAAGGATAAAAGGGGCGAGAAATGAAAAACTGTTTTTT | CASSQEWGWGERIKGARNEKLFF
16 | TRBD1 | TRBJ1-5 | few | TRBV20-1 | TGCAGTGCTAGAGACAGGGGGAAAAAGAGCAATCAGCCCCAGCATTTT | CSARDRGKKSNQPQHF
15 | NA | TRBJ1-1 | NA | TRBV10-3 | TGTGCCATCAGTGCGGGATTCGTGAGTAGTAGATTTGCTTTCTTT | CAISAGFVSSRFAFF
12 | NA | TRBJ1-1 | NA | TRBV2 | TGTGCCAGCAGTGCTAGGTCCTCTGAAGCTTTCTTT | CASSARSSEAFF
11 | NA | TRBJ1-1 | many | TRBV6-5 | TGTGCCAGCAGTTACGGATTTGAAGCTTTCTTT | CASSYGFEAFF
16 | NA | TRBJ1-1 | many | TRBV29-1 | TGCAGCGTTGAAGTTCAGGATTCAATAATGAACACTGAAGCTTTCTTT | CSVEVQDSIMNTEAFF
13 | NA | TRBJ2-7 | NA | TRBV12-3/TRBV12-4 | TGTGCCAGCAAGACCCGAGGAGGCTACGAGCAGTACTTC | CASKTRGGYEQYF
14 | TRBD1 | TRBJ2-7 | many | TRBV12-3/TRBV12-4 | TGTGCCAGCTCGTGGGGACAGGGAGTTTACGAGCAGTACTTC | CASSWGQGVYEQYF
17 | TRBD1 | TRBJ1-4 | few | TRBV27 | TGTGCCAGCAGTTTATTAAACGGACAGGGCGGGGATGAAAAACTGTTTTTT | CASSLLNGQGGDEKLFF